This TCR beta chain was observed in a study of blood T cell repertoires in COVID-19 (dated by TCRdb to 2018 to 2021). Background for the entire study: Collaborator samples came from the United States, Italy and Spain and covered acute and convalescent phases of COVID-19. Samples were obtained from the ongoing ImmuneRACE study (first 160 participants) and from about 1,300 subjects provided by 6 global collaborators. Where HLA class I and class II types were available, the types were taken from metadata supplied by the sample provider, not from assay-based typing. Subjects who had been exposed to COVID-19, were actively infected with it, or had recovered from it provided the deeply sampled blood TCRbeta repertoires that made up the dataset. Nearly every sample came with metadata listing a de-identified subject ID, COVID-19 status, age in years and sex. The repertoires were released in a freely available public database intended as a resource for research on the immune response to SARS-CoV-2. The material from the prospective study consisted of cDNA or gDNA derived from T cells, B-cell-depleted T cells, or PBMCs. On the study overall, not on this receptor specifically: How much clinical and demographic metadata was included differed by source and by participant, and the metadata was provided uncurated.

The immunoSEQ Assay, a bias-controlled multiplex PCR, was used to amplify TCRbeta CDR3 regions from genomic DNA. The paper's data handling went like this. Within the assay, amplification of reference gene primers was used to estimate how many nucleated cells each sample contained. To quantify the absolute abundance of each unique TCRbeta CDR3 rearrangement, sequence reads were collapsed and filtered. For each sample, productive Simpson clonality was calculated as the square root of Simpson's diversity index across productive rearrangements. What TCRdb holds here is the immuneACCESS table cut down to in-frame rearrangements. Part of the clones is not present; checked against another copy, under half of the missing clones reflect an unresolved V gene, and the others are unexplained. V and J calls and clone size are given by that table; D and trimming were obtained from the DNA. This sample lists around 320,000 clones; 85% to 90% were detected once. Of the sample, 2.9% falls within the top ten clones.

The germline V gene supplies CDR1 LGHNT and CDR2 FRNRAP. Including the terminal cysteine and phenylalanine, the CDR3 comprises 15 residues. The only DNA kept is the CDR3, 45 bases in frame from the first base. Trimmed from V: 5 bases; trimmed from J: 0 bases; junction bases lacking a gene match: 6. In the prospective study, participants were about 18 to 95 years old, resided in about two dozen geographic areas of the United States, and were enrolled through a virtual design. In the prospective study, participants were assigned to cohorts based on the clinical history participants reported in a screening survey and a study questionnaire. Exposed participants had been in contact, within 2 weeks of entering the study, with a person who had a PCR-confirmed or clinician-diagnosed case of COVID-19. In the prospective study, whole blood, serum and a nasopharyngeal or oropharyngeal swab were collected from each participant by mobile phlebotomists. Prospective study participants could optionally give additional blood draws and questionnaires over a roughly two-month period. Blood samples from the prospective study were shipped frozen or at room temperature prior to DNA extraction.

In the case of this clone: No cognate antigen has been identified for it. No much larger clone is present one base from it, and per-base qualities are unavailable.

The TCR sequence derives from a woman aged 50 to 60 who had been exposed to COVID-19. Sequencing was done on a sample of PBMCs or T cells enriched from blood (not recorded which). Recombination connected TRBV12-5 to TRBJ1-1, and 7 bases in between align with TRBD1. For the CDR3, the sequence is CASGPSGGMNTEAFF. The DNA reads TGTGCTAGTGGTCCGTCAGGGGGGATGAACACTGAAGCTTTCTTT.